The clone carrying this TCR beta chain showed up just a few times. The junction and the germline gene differ at one end; a read error may be behind it. Primed by a sample-barcoded 5' primer and a J-beta primer mix, a second PCR proceeded for roughly 6 to 12 cycles. TCRdb ran MiXCR on the 5' RACE reads and lists one entry per CDR3 protein. The table lists roughly 830,000 distinct CDR3 sequences, around two thirds of them singletons, with 25% to 35% in the top ten. The data derive from a study of blood T cells in healthy people across ages. In the study overall: About one barcoded TCR beta cDNA was captured per two T cells.

CDR1 and CDR2 from the germline V gene are LGHNA and YSLEER. This CDR3 is 16 amino acids long. There were healthy Caucasian individuals from Russia, aged roughly 6 to 90, serving as donors. Sequenced material: blood. The V gene is TRBV4-3, the J gene TRBJ2-3, with 11 bases fitting TRBD2. This TCR was recovered from a man aged 25 to 40 in good health. CDR3 nucleotides: TGCGCCAGCACCCAACTAGCGGGGGTCTTCACAGATACGCAGTATTTT. It encodes CASTQLAGVFTDTQYF.